This T cell receptor beta chain comes out of a study of CD8 T cells in ankylosing spondylitis. V lost 4 bases, J lost 6 bases, and 11 bases lay in between. CDR1 ENHRY and CDR2 SYGVKD come from the germline V gene. This CDR3 is built from 13 residues. TCRdb reprocessed the 5' RACE reads with MiXCR, giving one entry per CDR3 protein. The data contain approximately 110,000 distinct CDR3 sequences, approximately 25% of them singletons. This clonotype was recorded many times. V gene TRBV10-3 combines with J gene TRBJ2-3; D assignment may be TRBD1 or TRBD2 (5 bases each). The TCR sequence derives from a male donor with ankylosing spondylitis. Sequencing used synovial fluid, either unsorted or a sorted T cell fraction (not recorded which). The CDR3 protein is CAISVGDVDTQYF. CDR3 DNA: TGTGCCATCAGTGTGGGGGATGTCGATACGCAGTATTTT.